This entry lists 26 T cell receptor beta chains sequenced from one sample in a study of CDR3 diversity in severe acne. Via MiXCR, TCRdb re-called the PCR reads, giving one row per CDR3 protein. The data contain approximately 90,000 distinct CDR3 sequences, approximately 49% of them seen just once; the ten biggest clones take up around a tenth. The sample taken for sequencing was blood. The source of these receptors is a male donor with severe acne vulgaris.

In this sample, this clonotype turned up a few times. The gene calls are TRBV4-2 and TRBJ2-3, with 7 bases matching TRBD1. The CDR3 consists of 16 residues. Germline CDR1 LGHNA, CDR2 YNFKEQ. Trimming removed 1 base from V and 1 base from J; junction bases left unmatched: 5. The CDR3 nucleotides read TGTGCCAGCAGCCAAGGCGACAGGGCTGGCACAGATACGCAGTATTTT. It specifies CASSQGDRAGTDTQYF.

In DNA, the CDR3 is TGTGCCAGCAGCCAAGTTGCTAGCTGGGGGACGGTCTACCACGAGCAGTACTTC. Protein: CASSQVASWGTVYHEQYF. The chain links TRBV14 to TRBJ2-7; either TRBD1 or TRBD2 may supply D (5 bases each). Germline loops: CDR1 SGHDN, CDR2 FVKESK. The V end lost 1 base, the J end lost 5 bases, and 24 bases lay between the germline ends. The length of the CDR3 is 18 residues. Drawing the rest from reference TRBV14 and TRBJ2-7, the complete variable domain is EAGVTQFPSHSVIEKGQTVTLRCDPISGHDNLYWYRRVMGKEIKFLLHFVKESKQDESGMPNNRFLAERTGGTYSTLKVQPAELEDSGVYFCASSQVASWGTVYHEQYFGPGTRLTVT.

Relative to its sample, this clonotype is medium-sized (0.01 to 0.1%). The gene calls are TRBV9 and TRBJ1-6; D call uncertain. The CDR3 totals 14 residues. V lost 4 bases to trimming and J lost 7 bases, with 12 bases between them. CDR1 and CDR2 from the germline V gene are SGDLS and YYNGEE. As DNA, the CDR3 is TGTGCCAGCAGCCCCGACGCAATAAATTCACCCCTCCACTTT. It codes for CASSPDAINSPLHF.

This clonotype was found once. The chain joins TRBV5-4 to TRBJ1-4; D is ambiguous. Looked up from germline, CDR1 is SGHNT and CDR2 is YYREEE (reference sequence). V was pared by 2 bases and J by 3 bases, with 8 bases between. The CDR3 has 14 residues. Written as DNA, the CDR3 is TGTGCCAGCAGCTTTAAACAGCCTAATGAAAAACTGTTTTTT. Residues: CASSFKQPNEKLFF.

This clonotype was recorded at least ten times. With a much larger clone just one base away, this may be a read error. The genes are TRBV13 and TRBJ1-4; D gene ambiguous. The length of the CDR3 is 16 residues. CDR1 and CDR2 (germline): PRHDT, FYEKMQ (reference sequence). Trimming left V 5 bases short and J 3 bases short, with 16 bases between. The CDR3 nucleotides are TGTGCCAGCAGCGGCCACCTGGGCAGAGCTAATGAAAAACTGTTTTTT. Protein: CASSGHLGRANEKLFF.

A word on this clonotype: Its ends do not fully match the called genes, so a read error is possible. CDR3 sequence reads: CSAWGVLSSGELFF. For the CDR3, the DNA is TGCAGTGCTTGGGGGGTCCTTTCGTCCGGAGAGCTGTTTTTT. This chain joins TRBV20-1 and TRBJ2-2; the D gene is possibly TRBD2 (6 bases). The CDR3 extends over 14 amino acids. The germline V gene has CDR1 DFQATT and CDR2 SNEGSKA (reference sequence).

The V gene is TRBV24-1, the J gene TRBJ1-2, with TRBD1 matching over 7 bases. The CDR3 is 14 residues long. Trimming took 12 bases from V and 5 from J; bases not matched to a gene: 14. The germline CDR1 and CDR2 sequences are KGHDR and SFDVKD. The CDR3 sequence: CASSGPGQRYGYTF. CDR3 DNA sequence: TGTGCCTCATCCGGACCGGGACAGAGGTATGGCTACACCTTC.

This clonotype was seen repeatedly, ten times or more. The genes are TRBV13 and TRBJ2-4; tentatively, D is TRBD1 or TRBD2 (6 bases each). The CDR3 sequence is 13 residues long. Trimming stripped 1 base from V and 7 bases from J, with 8 bases between. The germline V gene encodes CDR1 PRHDT and CDR2 FYEKMQ (reference sequence). The DNA of the CDR3 is TGTGCCAGCAGCTTAGTAGGGGGGAACATTCAGTACTTC. Translating gives CASSLVGGNIQYF.

Regarding this clonotype: This may arise from a read error, as a much more abundant clone is one base away. The gene calls are TRBV20-1 and TRBJ2-3, with D uncertain. This CDR3 is 13 amino acids long. The germline V gene encodes CDR1 DFQATT and CDR2 SNEGSKA (reference sequence). The CDR3 nucleotides read TGCGGTGCTCCATTATCGAAGGCAGATACGCAGTATTTT. It yields the protein CGAPLSKADTQYF.

The chain uses TRBV4-3 and TRBJ1-5; 9 positions agree with TRBD1. Trimming took 0 bases from V and 0 from J; bases not matched to a gene: 9. CDR1 and CDR2 from the germline V gene are LGHNA and YSLEER. This CDR3 has 19 amino acids. Here the CDR3 DNA reads TGCGCCAGCAGCCAAGATGGCGGACAGGGGTTTAATAGCAATCAGCCCCAGCATTTT. Its protein product is CASSQDGGQGFNSNQPQHF.

About this clonotype itself: Given a much more abundant clone one base away, this may be a read error. It is likely a read error, because the conserved phenylalanine at the end of the CDR3 is missing. V gene TRBV7-3 combines with J gene TRBJ1-2; D gene uncertain. The CDR3 has 13 residues. V shed 0 bases and J shed 8 bases, with 10 bases lying between them. Germline V gene data show CDR1 as SGHTA and CDR2 as FQGTGA. CDR3 sequence reads: CASSLTSTGGYTS. The DNA of the CDR3 is TGTGCCAGCAGCTTAACGTCTACGGGCGGCTACACCTCC.

In the case of this clonotype: A read error may be the cause here, since a much bigger clone is one base away. The chain recombines TRBV7-6 with TRBJ2-5, with a possible D match to TRBD2 (6 bases). Looked up from germline, CDR1 is SGHVS and CDR2 is FNYEAQ. V was pared by 3 bases and J by 5 bases, with 16 bases between. The CDR3 totals 15 residues. CDR3 region: CASSLRGASSETQYF. The DNA of the CDR3 is TGTGCCAGCAGCTTGCGGGGAGCGTCAAGTGAGACCCAGTACTTC. Complete variable domain (other parts from reference TRBV7-6 and TRBJ2-5): GAGVSQSPRYKVTKRGQDVALRCDPISGHVSLYWYRQALGQGPEFLTYFNYEAQQDKSGLPNDRFSAERPEGSISTLTIQRTEQRDSAMYRCASSLRGASSETQYFGPGTRLLVL.

This clonotype was counted at least ten times. This chain uses TRBV11-3 with TRBJ2-3; 8 bases align to TRBD2. The V segment lost 1 base and the J segment 6 bases; nucleotides outside the gene matches: 6. CDR1 and CDR2 from the germline V gene are SGHNT and YENEEA. This CDR3 is 15 amino acids long. In DNA, the CDR3 is TGTGCCAGCAGCTTAGCCGGACTAGCTGACGATACGCAGTATTTT. It yields the protein CASSLAGLADDTQYF.

This clonotype was counted at least ten times. The gene calls are TRBV13 and TRBJ2-7; 8 bases align to TRBD1. Germline trimming cut 3 bases from V and 2 bases from J; bases unmatched to any gene: 3. From germline, CDR1 is PRHDT and CDR2 FYEKMQ (reference sequence). The CDR3 loop spans 14 amino acids. The CDR3: CASSFDRGTYEQYF. CDR3 sequence (DNA): TGTGCCAGCAGCTTTGACAGGGGTACCTACGAGCAGTACTTC.

The V gene is TRBV10-3, the J gene TRBJ2-5; TRBD2 aligns across 8 bases. The CDR3 length is 17 residues. V lost 4 bases to trimming and J lost 5 bases; unmatched junction nucleotides: 15. Germline V gene lookup returns CDR1 ENHRY and CDR2 SYGVKD. The CDR3 nucleotides read TGTGCCATCAGTGCTAGAGCGGGGCGGGGGGCGCGGGAGACCCAGTACTTC. This sequence encodes CAISARAGRGARETQYF.

This clonotype came up many times. The chain uses TRBV2 and TRBJ1-5, with D possibly TRBD1 on 5 matching bases. CDR1 is SNHLY, CDR2 FYNNEI, per germline. The ends were cut back, 5 bases at V and 4 bases at J, with 9 bases in the middle. The CDR3 is made up of 13 amino acids. The CDR3: CASSPAGNQPQHF. The CDR3 nucleotides are TGTGCCAGCAGTCCGGCAGGGAATCAGCCCCAGCATTTT.

The chain links TRBV9 to TRBJ2-1; 7 bases match TRBD2. The germline V gene encodes CDR1 SGDLS and CDR2 YYNGEE. V shed 3 bases, J shed 1 base, and the junction held 7 bases outside the gene matches. The CDR3 runs 16 residues. CDR3 DNA: TGTGCCAGCAGCGCGGCACTAGCGCTGTCCTACAATGAGCAGTTCTTC. Its translation is CASSAALALSYNEQFF.

This clonotype was observed a few times. The chain recombines TRBV7-2 with TRBJ2-1; 10 bases agree with TRBD2. The CDR3 runs 15 residues. V lost 3 bases to trimming and J lost 4 bases; unmatched junction nucleotides: 3. Germline V gene lookup returns CDR1 SGHTA and CDR2 FQGNSA. The CDR3 loop is CASSFPSGRYNEQFF. The CDR3 DNA sequence: TGTGCCAGCAGCTTTCCTAGCGGGAGATACAATGAGCAGTTCTTC.

The CDR3, as DNA: TGCAGTCCGGAGACTAGCGGGCGGAAAGAGACCCAGTACTTC. As protein: CSPETSGRKETQYF. This rearrangement joins TRBV20-1 to TRBJ2-5; 10 bases map to TRBD2. The CDR3 spans 14 residues. The germline V gene encodes CDR1 DFQATT and CDR2 SNEGSKA (reference sequence). Trimming cost V 8 bases and J 3 bases; bases outside gene matches: 9.

The V call is TRBV7-2, the J call TRBJ2-7; 12 nucleotides match TRBD2. The CDR3 has 17 amino acids. J gave up 5 bases and V 5 bases, and 13 bases lay outside the gene matches. Germline loops: CDR1 SGHTA, CDR2 FQGNSA. In nucleotides, the CDR3 is TGTGCCAGCAGCCCAATGGGACACCGACTAGCGGGAGACGAGCAGTACTTC. Residues: CASSPMGHRLAGDEQYF.

The CDR3 nucleotides read TGTGCCAGTAAAGACCCCTTCGACAGATATTATGGCTACACCTTC. The encoded protein is CASKDPFDRYYGYTF. This rearrangement joins TRBV19 to TRBJ1-2; TRBD1 might be the D (5 bases). V lost 7 bases, J lost 5 bases, and 20 bases lay in between. This CDR3 is built from 15 residues. Germline assignment: CDR1 LNHDA and CDR2 SQIVND (reference sequence).

This clonotype was counted at least ten times. V gene TRBV19 combines with J gene TRBJ2-5; no clear D. The CDR3 contains 15 residues. Germline CDR1 reads LNHDA; CDR2 reads SQIVND (reference sequence). V was clipped by 3 bases and J by 6 bases, with 17 bases between them. This CDR3 is CASSISSARSKTQYF. CDR3 nucleotides: TGTGCCAGTAGTATTTCTTCCGCCAGAAGTAAGACCCAGTACTTC.

This clonotype was recorded at least ten times. The rearrangement uses TRBV20-1 and TRBJ2-7; a weak D match, TRBD1 (6 bases). The germline V gene has CDR1 DFQATT and CDR2 SNEGSKA (reference sequence). V lost 5 bases, J lost 0 bases, and 17 bases lay in between. The CDR3 has 15 amino acids. CDR3 loop: CSAPSPGTYSYEQYF. CDR3 bases: TGCAGTGCTCCGAGCCCTGGGACATACTCCTACGAGCAGTACTTC.

This clonotype was detected many times. A much larger clone is a single base away; this may be a read error. This chain joins TRBV2 and TRBJ2-2; the D gene could be TRBD1 or TRBD2 (6 bases each). Per the germline V gene, CDR1 is SNHLY and CDR2 is FYNNEI. The CDR3 consists of 13 residues. CDR3 sequence (DNA): TGTGCCAGCGGACAGAGAAACACCGGGGGGCTGTTTTTT. Its protein is CASGQRNTGGLFF.

This clonotype was seen at least ten times. The genes are TRBV7-9 and TRBJ1-2; D gene unclear. CDR3 length: 13 amino acids. V lost 1 base and J lost 1, with 4 bases in between. Germline V gene lookup returns CDR1 SEHNR and CDR2 FQNEAQ (reference sequence). CDR3 loop: CASSLGDNYGYTF. The CDR3 bases are TGTGCCAGCAGCTTAGGAGATAACTATGGCTACACCTTC.

This clonotype was seen many times. The V call is TRBV2, the J call TRBJ2-7; D uncertain. The germline V gene has CDR1 SNHLY and CDR2 FYNNEI. V lost 4 bases and J lost 1, with 11 bases in between. The CDR3 sequence is 14 residues long. This chain's CDR3 is CASSASAQSYEQYF. CDR3 bases: TGTGCCAGCAGTGCCTCTGCCCAGTCCTACGAGCAGTACTTC. Together with reference TRBV2 and TRBJ2-7, the CDR3 gives the full variable domain: EPEVTQTPSHQVTQMGQEVILRCVPISNHLYFYWYRQILGQKVEFLVSFYNNEISEKSEIFDDQFSVERPDGSNFTLKIRSTKLEDSAMYFCASSASAQSYEQYFGPGTRLTVT.